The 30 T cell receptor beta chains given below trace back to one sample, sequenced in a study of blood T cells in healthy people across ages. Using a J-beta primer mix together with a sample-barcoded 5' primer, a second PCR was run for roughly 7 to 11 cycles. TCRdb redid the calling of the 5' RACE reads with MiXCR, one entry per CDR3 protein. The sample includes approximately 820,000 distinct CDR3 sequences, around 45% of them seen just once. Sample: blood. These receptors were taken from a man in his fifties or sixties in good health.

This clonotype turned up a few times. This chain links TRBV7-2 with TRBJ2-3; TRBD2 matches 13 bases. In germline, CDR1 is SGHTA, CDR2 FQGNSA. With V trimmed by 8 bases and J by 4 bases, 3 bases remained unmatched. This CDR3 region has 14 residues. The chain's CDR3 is CASQGLAGSDTQYF. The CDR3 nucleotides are TGTGCCAGCCAGGGACTAGCGGGATCAGATACGCAGTATTTT.

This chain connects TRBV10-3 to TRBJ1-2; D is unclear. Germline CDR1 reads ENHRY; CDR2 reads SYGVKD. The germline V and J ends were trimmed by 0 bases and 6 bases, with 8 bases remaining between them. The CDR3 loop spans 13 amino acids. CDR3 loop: CAISESSGHGYTF. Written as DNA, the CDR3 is TGTGCCATCAGTGAGTCCTCCGGGCATGGCTACACCTTC.

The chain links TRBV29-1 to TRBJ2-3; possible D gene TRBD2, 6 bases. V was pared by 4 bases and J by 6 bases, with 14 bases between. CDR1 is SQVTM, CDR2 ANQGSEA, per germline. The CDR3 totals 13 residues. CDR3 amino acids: CSVAPRLEDTQYF. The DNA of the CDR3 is TGCAGCGTTGCCCCTCGACTAGAGGATACGCAGTATTTT.

CDR3 DNA: TGTGCCAGCAGTTACGGGGGGGAAGGCTACACCTTC. It translates to CASSYGGEGYTF. The chain uses TRBV6-5 and TRBJ1-2; TRBD1 might be the D (5 bases). The CDR3 spans 12 residues. V shed 2 bases and J shed 8 bases, with 9 bases lying between them. CDR1 and CDR2 from the germline V gene are MNHEY and SVGAGI.

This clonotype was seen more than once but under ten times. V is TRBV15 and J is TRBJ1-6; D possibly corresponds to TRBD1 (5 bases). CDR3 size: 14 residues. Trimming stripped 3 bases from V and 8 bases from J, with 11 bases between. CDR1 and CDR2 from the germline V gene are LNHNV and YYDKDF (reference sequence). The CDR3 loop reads CATSRASGDSPLHF. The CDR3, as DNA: TGTGCCACCAGCAGGGCGTCGGGGGATTCACCCCTCCACTTT.

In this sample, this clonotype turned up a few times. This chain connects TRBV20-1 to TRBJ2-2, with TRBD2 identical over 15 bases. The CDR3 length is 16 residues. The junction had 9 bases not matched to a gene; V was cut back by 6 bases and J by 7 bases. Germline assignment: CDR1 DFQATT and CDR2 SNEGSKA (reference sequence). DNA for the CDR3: TGCAGTGCCCCAGGACTAGCGGGGGGGCCAGGCGGGGAGCTGTTTTTT. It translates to CSAPGLAGGPGGELFF.

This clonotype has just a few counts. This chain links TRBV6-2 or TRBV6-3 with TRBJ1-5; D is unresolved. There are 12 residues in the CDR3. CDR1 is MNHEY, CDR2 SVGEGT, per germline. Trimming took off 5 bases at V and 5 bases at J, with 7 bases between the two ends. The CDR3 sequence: CASSGGYQPQHF. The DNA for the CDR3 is TGTGCCAGCAGTGGAGGGTATCAGCCCCAGCATTTT.

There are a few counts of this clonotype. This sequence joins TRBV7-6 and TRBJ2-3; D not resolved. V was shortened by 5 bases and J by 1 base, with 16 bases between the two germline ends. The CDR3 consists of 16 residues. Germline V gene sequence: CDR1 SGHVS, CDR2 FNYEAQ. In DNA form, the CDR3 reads TGTGCCAGCAGCGGTCTAGGAGCTCGTGGCACAGATACGCAGTATTTT. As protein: CASSGLGARGTDTQYF.

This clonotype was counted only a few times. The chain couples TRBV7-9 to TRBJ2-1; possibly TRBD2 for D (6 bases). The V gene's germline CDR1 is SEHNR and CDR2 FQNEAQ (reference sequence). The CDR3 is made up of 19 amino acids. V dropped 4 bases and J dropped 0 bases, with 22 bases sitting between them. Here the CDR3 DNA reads TGTGCCAGCAGCTCGTCATCCGTAGCGGACCGGAGCTCCTACAATGAGCAGTTCTTC. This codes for CASSSSSVADRSSYNEQFF.

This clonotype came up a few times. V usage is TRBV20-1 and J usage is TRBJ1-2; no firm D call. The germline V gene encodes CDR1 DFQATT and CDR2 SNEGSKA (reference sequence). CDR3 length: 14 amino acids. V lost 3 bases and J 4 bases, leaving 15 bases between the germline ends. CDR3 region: CSASPAGTGYGYTF. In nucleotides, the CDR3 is TGCAGTGCTAGCCCAGCAGGTACTGGCTATGGCTACACCTTC.

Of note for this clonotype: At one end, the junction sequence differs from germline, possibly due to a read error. The CDR3 reads CVSSPKDRGPYEQYF. The CDR3 DNA reads TGCGTCAGCAGCCCAAAGGACAGGGGTCCCTACGAGCAGTACTTC. The chain links TRBV4-3 to TRBJ2-7; 9 bases match TRBD1. This CDR3 contains 15 residues. Germline CDR1 is LGHNA and CDR2 is YSLEER.

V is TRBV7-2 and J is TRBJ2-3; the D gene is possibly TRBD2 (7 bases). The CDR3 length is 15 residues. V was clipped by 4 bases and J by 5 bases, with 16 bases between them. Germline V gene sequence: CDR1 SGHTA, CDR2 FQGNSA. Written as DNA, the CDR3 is TGTGCCAGCAGCTCTGGGGGGGGGCCGGGAGATACGCAGTATTTT. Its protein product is CASSSGGGPGDTQYF.

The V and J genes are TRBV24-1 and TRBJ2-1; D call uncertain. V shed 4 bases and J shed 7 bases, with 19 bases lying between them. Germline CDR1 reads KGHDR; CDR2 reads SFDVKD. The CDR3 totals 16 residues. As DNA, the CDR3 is TGTGCCACCAGTGACAGTGGCCACGATAAAACTAATGAGCAGTTCTTC. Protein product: CATSDSGHDKTNEQFF.

CDR3 in DNA: TGTGCCAGCAGCTCACTTTCGGGAAAACTGTTTTTT. Amino acid sequence: CASSSLSGKLFF. The chain couples TRBV7-2 to TRBJ1-4, with D hard to call. This CDR3 contains 12 residues. The V gene's germline CDR1 is SGHTA and CDR2 FQGNSA. V was clipped by 4 bases and J by 10 bases, with 10 bases between them.

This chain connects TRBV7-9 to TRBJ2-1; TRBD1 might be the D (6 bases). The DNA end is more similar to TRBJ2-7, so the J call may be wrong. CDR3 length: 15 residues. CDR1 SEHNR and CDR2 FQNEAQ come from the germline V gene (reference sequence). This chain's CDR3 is CASSETGSSYNEQYF. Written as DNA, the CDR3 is TGTGCCAGCAGCGAAACAGGGAGCTCCTACAATGAGCAGTACTTC.

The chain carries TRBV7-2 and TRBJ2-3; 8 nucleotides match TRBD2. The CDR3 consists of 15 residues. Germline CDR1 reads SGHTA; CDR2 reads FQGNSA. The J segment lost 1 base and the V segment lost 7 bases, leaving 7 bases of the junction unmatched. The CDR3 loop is CASTRSGGGTDTQYF. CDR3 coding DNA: TGTGCCAGCACAAGAAGCGGGGGAGGCACAGATACGCAGTATTTT.

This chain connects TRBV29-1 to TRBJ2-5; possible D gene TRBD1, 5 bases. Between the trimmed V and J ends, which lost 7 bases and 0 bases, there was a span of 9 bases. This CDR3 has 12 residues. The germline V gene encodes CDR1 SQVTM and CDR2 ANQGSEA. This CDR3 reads CSDRTHQETQYF. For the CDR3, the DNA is TGCAGCGATAGGACACACCAAGAGACCCAGTACTTC.

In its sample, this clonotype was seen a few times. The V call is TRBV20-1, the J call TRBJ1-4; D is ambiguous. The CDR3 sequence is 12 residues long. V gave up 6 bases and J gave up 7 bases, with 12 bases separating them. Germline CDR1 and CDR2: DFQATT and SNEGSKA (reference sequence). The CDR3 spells CSAARVGEKLFF. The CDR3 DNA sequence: TGCAGTGCCGCGCGGGTTGGTGAAAAACTGTTTTTT.

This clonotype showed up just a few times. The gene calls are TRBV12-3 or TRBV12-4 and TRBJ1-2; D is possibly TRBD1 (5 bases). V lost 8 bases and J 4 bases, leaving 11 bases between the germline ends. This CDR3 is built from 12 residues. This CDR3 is CASCSGTYGYTF. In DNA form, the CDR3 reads TGTGCCAGCTGCTCAGGGACCTATGGCTACACCTTC.

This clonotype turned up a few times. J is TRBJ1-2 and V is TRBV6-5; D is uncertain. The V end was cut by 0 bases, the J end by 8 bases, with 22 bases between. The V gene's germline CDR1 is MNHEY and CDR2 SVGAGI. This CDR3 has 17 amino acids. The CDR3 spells CASSYSGSRAPGGGYTF. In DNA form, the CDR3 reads TGTGCCAGCAGTTACTCAGGCAGTCGCGCGCCCGGCGGGGGCTACACCTTC.

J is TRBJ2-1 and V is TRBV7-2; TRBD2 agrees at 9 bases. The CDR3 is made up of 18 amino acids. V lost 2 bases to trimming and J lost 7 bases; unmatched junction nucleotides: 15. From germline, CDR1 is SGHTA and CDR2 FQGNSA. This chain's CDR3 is CASSLYPWSSGVNNEQFF. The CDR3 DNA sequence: TGTGCCAGCAGCTTATATCCCTGGTCTAGCGGGGTAAATAATGAGCAGTTCTTC. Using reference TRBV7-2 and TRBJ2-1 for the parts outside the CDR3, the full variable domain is GAGVSQSPSNKVTEKGKDVELRCDPISGHTALYWYRQSLGQGLEFLIYFQGNSAPDKSGLPSDRFSAERTGGSVSTLTIQRTQQEDSAVYLCASSLYPWSSGVNNEQFFGPGTRLTVL.

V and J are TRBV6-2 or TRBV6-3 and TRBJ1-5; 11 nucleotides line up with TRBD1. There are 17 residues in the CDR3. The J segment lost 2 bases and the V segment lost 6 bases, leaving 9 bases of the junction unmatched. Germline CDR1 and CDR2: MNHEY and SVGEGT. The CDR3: CASSPGQGARGNQPQHF. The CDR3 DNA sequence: TGTGCCAGCAGCCCCGGACAGGGGGCGCGAGGCAATCAGCCCCAGCATTTT.

CDR3 region: CASTTGQGSYEQYF. CDR3 coding DNA: TGTGCCAGCACCACGGGACAGGGGTCCTACGAGCAGTACTTC. The chain is built from TRBV6-5 and TRBJ2-7; TRBD1 agrees at 10 bases. The CDR3 covers 14 residues. Trimming at V came to 7 bases and at J to 1 base, leaving 4 bases not matched to a gene. Looked up from germline, CDR1 is MNHEY and CDR2 is SVGAGI.

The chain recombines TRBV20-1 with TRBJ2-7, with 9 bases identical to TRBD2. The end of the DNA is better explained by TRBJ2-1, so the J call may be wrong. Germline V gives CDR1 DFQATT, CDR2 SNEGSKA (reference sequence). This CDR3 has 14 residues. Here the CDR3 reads CSAPGGGANNEQFF. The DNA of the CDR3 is TGCAGTGCCCCTGGCGGGGGGGCAAACAATGAGCAGTTCTTC.

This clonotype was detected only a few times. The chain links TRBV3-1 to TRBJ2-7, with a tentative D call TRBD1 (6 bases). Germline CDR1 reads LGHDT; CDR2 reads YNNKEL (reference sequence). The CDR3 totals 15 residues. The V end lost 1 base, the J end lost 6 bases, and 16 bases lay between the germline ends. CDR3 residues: CASSQGYGSRGEQYF. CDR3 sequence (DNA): TGTGCCAGCAGCCAAGGATACGGATCCAGGGGCGAGCAGTACTTC.

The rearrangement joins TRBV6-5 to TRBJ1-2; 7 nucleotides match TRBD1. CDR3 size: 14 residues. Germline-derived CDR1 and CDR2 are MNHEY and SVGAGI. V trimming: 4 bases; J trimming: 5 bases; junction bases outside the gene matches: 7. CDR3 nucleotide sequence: TGTGCCAGCAGTTCGGGACAGCACTTGTATGGCTACACCTTC. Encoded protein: CASSSGQHLYGYTF.

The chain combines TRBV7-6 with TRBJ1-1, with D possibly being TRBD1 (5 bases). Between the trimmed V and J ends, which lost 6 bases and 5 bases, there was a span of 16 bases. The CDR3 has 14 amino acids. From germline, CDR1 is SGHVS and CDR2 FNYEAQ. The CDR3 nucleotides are TGTGCCAGCAGGTCGGCGGGGCCGCGAACTGAAGCTTTCTTT. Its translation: CASRSAGPRTEAFF.

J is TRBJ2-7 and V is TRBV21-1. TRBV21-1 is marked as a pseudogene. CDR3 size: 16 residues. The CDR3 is CASSKEWSFSSYEQYF. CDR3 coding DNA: TGTGCCAGCAGCAAAGAATGGAGCTTTAGCTCCTACGAGCAGTACTTC.

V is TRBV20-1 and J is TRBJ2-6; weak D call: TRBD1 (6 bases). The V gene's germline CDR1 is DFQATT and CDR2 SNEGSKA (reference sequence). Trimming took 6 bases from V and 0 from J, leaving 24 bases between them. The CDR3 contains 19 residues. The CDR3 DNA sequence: TGCAGTGCACCAGGGGCCTCCCGTCCTGGAAGCTCTGGGGCCAACGTCCTGACTTTC. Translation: CSAPGASRPGSSGANVLTF.

The CDR3 region has the DNA TGTGCCAGCAGCCATGAGGAGGAGACCCAGTACTTC. Translating gives CASSHEEETQYF. V usage is TRBV27 and J usage is TRBJ2-7; no reliable D call. The J call is doubtful: the DNA matches TRBJ2-5 better. The germline V gene encodes CDR1 MNHEY and CDR2 SMNVEV (reference sequence). This CDR3 is 12 amino acids long.